This is a list of T cell receptor beta chains from one sample in a study of long-term antiretroviral therapy in people with HIV. Only in-frame clones appear in the TCRdb table, and some are missing; sequencing was by immunoSEQ multiplex PCR. In the table there are nearly 25,000 clones, roughly 84% of which are singletons. Sequences were derived from unsorted PBMCs, sampled 3 years after starting antiretroviral therapy. The origin of the receptors is a man aged 50 or older with HIV. The CDR3 runs from the conserved cysteine through the conserved F or W. Each record gives: V gene, J gene, D gene, clone size, CDR3 protein, CDR3 DNA. D genes are given only for firm matches. Some rows mark clone size as missing; the rest say once, few, many or name a class of expanded clone.

>TRBV15|TRBJ2-2|TRBD2|.
CATSRHYQLAGGNTGELFF
TGTGCCACCAGCAGGCACTACCAACTAGCGGGAGGGAACACCGGGGAGCTGTTTTTT
>TRBV2|TRBJ1-1|.|few
CASSDGGRTEAFF
TGTGCCAGCAGTGACGGGGGGAGGACTGAAGCTTTCTTT
>TRBV19|TRBJ1-2|.|.
CASSITYGYTF
TGTGCCAGTAGTATAACCTATGGCTACACCTTC
>TRBV11-2|TRBJ1-5|.|.
CASGRESNQPQHF
TGTGCCAGCGGCCGGGAGAGCAATCAGCCCCAGCATTTT
>TRBV27|TRBJ2-7|.|.
CASSARQKEQYF
TGTGCCAGCAGTGCCCGACAAAAAGAGCAGTACTTC
>TRBV2|TRBJ2-7|.|.
CASRDRLHEQYF
TGTGCCAGCAGAGACAGGTTGCACGAGCAGTACTTC
>TRBV7-2|TRBJ2-4|.|.
CASSLAGRHLAKNIQYF
TGTGCCAGCAGCTTAGCGGGAAGACATCTAGCCAAAAACATTCAGTACTTC
>TRBV7-2|TRBJ2-5|.|.
CASSPRTVIGQETQYF
TGTGCCAGCAGCCCCAGGACAGTCATTGGGCAAGAGACCCAGTACTTC
>TRBV10-3|TRBJ2-7|.|.
CAISEGLSGGGNQQYF
TGTGCCATCAGTGAGGGACTATCAGGAGGGGGGAATCAGCAGTACTTC
>TRBV28|TRBJ1-6|.|.
CAKSGGSPLHF
TGTGCGAAGAGCGGGGGATCACCCCTCCACTTT
>TRBV19|TRBJ2-7|.|.
CASSIRPFYEQYF
TGTGCCAGTAGTATTCGCCCCTTCTACGAGCAGTACTTC
>TRBV19|TRBJ2-6|TRBD1|.
CASSRTGGSSGANVLTF
TGTGCCAGTAGTAGGACAGGGGGGAGCTCTGGGGCCAACGTCCTGACTTTC
>TRBV10-3|TRBJ1-5|.|.
CAISEEAKGQPQHF
TGTGCCATCAGTGAGGAAGCTAAGGGCCAGCCCCAGCATTTT
>TRBV9|TRBJ2-7|.|.
CASSARLGLPGTSYEQYF
TGTGCCAGCAGCGCCCGACTGGGACTCCCGGGGACCTCCTACGAGCAGTACTTC
>TRBV7-9|TRBJ2-7|.|few
CASSLAREYEQYF
TGTGCCAGCAGCTTAGCTCGCGAATACGAGCAGTACTTC
>TRBV5-4|TRBJ1-2|TRBD1|.
CASSSGQGALYGYTF
TGTGCCAGCAGCTCGGGACAGGGGGCCCTCTATGGCTACACCTTC
>TRBV6-5|TRBJ1-1|.|.
CASSPRSTEAFF
TGTGCCAGCAGTCCCCGGAGTACTGAAGCTTTCTTT
>TRBV5-1|TRBJ2-7|.|.
CASSLAVLNEQYF
TGCGCCAGCAGCTTGGCGGTCCTGAACGAGCAGTACTTC
>TRBV4-3|TRBJ2-2|TRBD2|few
CASGELTGTSLTGELFF
TGCGCCAGCGGGGAACTGACCGGGACTAGCCTCACCGGGGAGCTGTTTTTT
>TRBV4-1|TRBJ2-1|.|.
CASSQGSVIYEQFF
TGCGCCAGCAGCCAAGGGTCCGTCATCTATGAGCAGTTCTTC
>TRBV7-3|TRBJ1-1|.|.
CASSLTWGTEAFF
TGTGCCAGCAGCTTAACGTGGGGGACTGAAGCTTTCTTT
>TRBV7-2|TRBJ2-7|.|.
CASSLVPGASYEQYF
TGTGCCAGCAGCTTAGTTCCAGGGGCTTCCTACGAGCAGTACTTC
>TRBV28|TRBJ1-2|TRBD1|.
CASTQGDYGYTF
TGTGCCAGCACGCAGGGGGACTATGGCTACACCTTC
>TRBV7-8|TRBJ2-1|.|once
CASCFRFDNEQFF
TGTGCCAGCTGCTTCAGGTTTGACAATGAGCAGTTCTTC
>TRBV7-8|TRBJ1-2|.|.
CASSAGPVSDGYTF
TGTGCCAGCAGCGCGGGGCCGGTGTCAGATGGCTACACCTTC
>TRBV5-6|TRBJ2-5|TRBD1|.
CASSFTGGLETQYF
TGTGCCAGCAGCTTTACAGGGGGCTTGGAGACCCAGTACTTC
>TRBV2|TRBJ1-1|.|.
CASPPRTSNTEAFF
TGTGCCAGCCCCCCCCGGACCTCGAACACTGAAGCTTTCTTT
>TRBV10-2|TRBJ1-6|.|.
CASKGTDERDSPLHF
TGCGCCAGCAAAGGGACGGACGAACGGGATTCACCCCTCCACTTT
>TRBV10-3|TRBJ1-1|.|once
CAISAMAQNTEAFF
TGTGCCATCAGTGCAATGGCCCAAAACACTGAAGCTTTCTTT
>TRBV19|TRBJ1-5|.|few
CASTIRGPAQPQHF
TGTGCCAGTACGATCCGGGGGCCGGCGCAGCCCCAGCATTTT
>TRBV4-1|TRBJ1-2|TRBD1|once
CASSQPTGGDGYTF
TGCGCCAGCAGCCAACCGACAGGGGGCGATGGCTACACCTTC
>TRBV19|TRBJ1-1|.|.
CASSIRPTLDTEAFF
TGTGCCAGTAGTATAAGGCCAACTTTGGACACTGAAGCTTTCTTT
>TRBV7-7|TRBJ2-2|TRBD1|.
CASSQTGVNTGELFF
TGTGCTAGCAGCCAGACAGGGGTTAACACCGGGGAGCTGTTTTTT
>TRBV11-3|TRBJ2-1|TRBD1|.
CATRTGGNNEQFF
TGTGCCACAAGGACAGGGGGCAACAATGAGCAGTTCTTC
>TRBV7-2|TRBJ1-5|.|.
CASSYDSNQPQHF
TGTGCCAGCAGCTACGATAGCAATCAGCCCCAGCATTTT
>TRBV5-6|TRBJ2-5|TRBD1|.
CASSRQGSETQYF
TGTGCCAGCAGCCGACAGGGATCCGAGACCCAGTACTTC